This T cell receptor (beta chain) was retrieved from a study of blood T cell repertoires in COVID-19. As for the study in general: Sources were T cells, B-cell-depleted T cells, or PBMCs; the material itself was cDNA or gDNA.

How the authors handled the data: Estimates of nucleated cell counts were drawn from the amplification of reference gene primers. Data came from immunoSEQ multiplex PCR; TCRdb stores just in-frame clones and leaves some out. That table furnishes V, J and clone size, whereas the DNA furnished D and trimming. The sample carries about 73,000 clones, about 74% recorded once. The clonotype comes from a man between 65 and 85 years old with COVID-19, enrolled during active disease. Sequencing was performed on peripheral blood.

CDR3 sequence: CATSDTQGPFSGANVLTF. CDR3 coding DNA: TGTGCCACCAGTGATACCCAGGGGCCCTTCTCTGGGGCCAACGTCCTGACTTTC. The chain uses TRBV24-1 and TRBJ2-6, with TRBD1 as a possible D gene (6 bases). Per the germline V gene, CDR1 is KGHDR and CDR2 is SFDVKD. This CDR3 contains 18 residues. Trimming removed 3 bases from V and 0 bases from J, with 14 bases in between.